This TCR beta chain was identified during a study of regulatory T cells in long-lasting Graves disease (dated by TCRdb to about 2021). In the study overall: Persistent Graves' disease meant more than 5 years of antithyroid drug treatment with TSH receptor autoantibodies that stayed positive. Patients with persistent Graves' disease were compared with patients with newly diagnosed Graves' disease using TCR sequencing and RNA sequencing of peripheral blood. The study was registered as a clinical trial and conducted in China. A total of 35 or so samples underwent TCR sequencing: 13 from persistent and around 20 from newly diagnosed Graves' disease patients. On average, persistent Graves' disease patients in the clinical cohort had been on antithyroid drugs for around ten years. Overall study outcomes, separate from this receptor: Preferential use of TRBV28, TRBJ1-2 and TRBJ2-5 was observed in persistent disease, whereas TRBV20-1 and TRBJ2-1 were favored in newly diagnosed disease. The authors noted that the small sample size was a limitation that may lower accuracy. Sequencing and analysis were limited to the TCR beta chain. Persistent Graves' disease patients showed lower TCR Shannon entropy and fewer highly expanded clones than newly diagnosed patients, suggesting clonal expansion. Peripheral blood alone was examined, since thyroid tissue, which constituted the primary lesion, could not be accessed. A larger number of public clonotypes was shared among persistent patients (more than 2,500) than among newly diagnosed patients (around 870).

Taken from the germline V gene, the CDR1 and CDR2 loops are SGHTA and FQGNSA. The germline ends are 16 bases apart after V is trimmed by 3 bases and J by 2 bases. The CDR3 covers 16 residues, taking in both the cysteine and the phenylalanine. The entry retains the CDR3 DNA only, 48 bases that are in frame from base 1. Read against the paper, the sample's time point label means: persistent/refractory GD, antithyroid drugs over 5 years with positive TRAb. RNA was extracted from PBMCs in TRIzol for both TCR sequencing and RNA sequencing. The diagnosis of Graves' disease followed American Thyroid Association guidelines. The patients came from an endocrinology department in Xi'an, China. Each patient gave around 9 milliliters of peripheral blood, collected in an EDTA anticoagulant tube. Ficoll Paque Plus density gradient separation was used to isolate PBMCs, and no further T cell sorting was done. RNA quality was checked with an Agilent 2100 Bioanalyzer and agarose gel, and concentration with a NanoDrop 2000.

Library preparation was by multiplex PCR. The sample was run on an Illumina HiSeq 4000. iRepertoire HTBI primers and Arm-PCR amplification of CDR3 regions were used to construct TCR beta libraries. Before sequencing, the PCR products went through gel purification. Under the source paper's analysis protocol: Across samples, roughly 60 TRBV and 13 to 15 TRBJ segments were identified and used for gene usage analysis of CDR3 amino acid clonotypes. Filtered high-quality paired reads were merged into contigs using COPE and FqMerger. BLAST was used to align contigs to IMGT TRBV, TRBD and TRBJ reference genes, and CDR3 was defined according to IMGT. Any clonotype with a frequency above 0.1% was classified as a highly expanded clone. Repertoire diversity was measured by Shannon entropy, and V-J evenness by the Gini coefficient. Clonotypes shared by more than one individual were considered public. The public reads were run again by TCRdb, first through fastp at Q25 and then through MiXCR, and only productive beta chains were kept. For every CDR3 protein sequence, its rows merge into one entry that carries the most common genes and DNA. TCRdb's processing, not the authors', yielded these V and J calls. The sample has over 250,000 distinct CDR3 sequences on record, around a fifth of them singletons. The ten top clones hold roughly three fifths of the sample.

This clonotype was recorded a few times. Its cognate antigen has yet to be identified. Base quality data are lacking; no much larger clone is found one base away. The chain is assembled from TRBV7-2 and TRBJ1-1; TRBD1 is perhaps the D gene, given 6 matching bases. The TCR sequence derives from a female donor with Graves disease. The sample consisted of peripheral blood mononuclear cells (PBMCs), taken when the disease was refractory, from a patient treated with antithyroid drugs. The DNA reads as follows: TGTGCCAGCAGCTTCGAACAGGGTATTTTCAACACTGAAGCTTTCTTT. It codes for CASSFEQGIFNTEAFF.